This TCR beta chain stems from a study of T cells after yellow fever vaccination. Points from the study as a whole: Weaker overall, the secondary response nonetheless peaked faster (day 5 versus 15).

The authors made TCR cDNA by 5'RACE template switching, adding a universal primer site and UMIs. TCRdb processed the 5' RACE reads anew with MiXCR; each CDR3 protein has one entry. Of just under 600,000 distinct CDR3 sequences detected, 13% appear once; the ten largest clones hold about 14%. V lost 7 bases and J 2 bases, leaving 14 bases between the germline ends. CDR1 DFQATT and CDR2 SNEGSKA come from the germline V gene (reference sequence). The CDR3 sequence is 13 residues long. Notes on this clonotype: What it binds is not known.

The TCR was taken from a man in his thirties or forties who received the YFV17D yellow fever vaccine. The source material was PBMCs, sampled on the day of the yellow fever booster vaccination. The rearrangement joins TRBV20-1 to TRBJ1-1, with a weak D call TRBD1 (5 bases). The CDR3 bases are TGCAGTGAAGCGGGGGATGAAAACACTGAAGCTTTCTTT. This translates into CSEAGDENTEAFF.